Shown below are 6 T cell receptor beta chains from a single sample sequenced in a study of radiation and T cells in renal cell carcinoma. The sample's time point: blood 4 weeks post-SBRT, at nephrectomy. Treatment described: 15 Gy SBRT to primary tumor, nephrectomy 4 weeks later. Some clones are missing from TCRdb's copy, which holds only in-frame ones; the method was immunoSEQ multiplex PCR. The sample gives roughly 45,000 clones, about 84% of which show up once; roughly 30% is in the top ten. The sequenced sample was blood, obtained from a patient whose treatment included radiotherapy and nephrectomy. Receptor source: a woman in her 70s with renal cell carcinoma.

This chain links TRBV6-5 with TRBJ1-1; D possibly corresponds to TRBD1 (5 bases). The germline gives CDR1 MNHEY, CDR2 SVGAGI. This CDR3 region has 14 residues. Trimming removed 6 bases at V and 5 bases at J, with 16 bases between. In DNA, the CDR3 is TGTGCCAGCAGCCGCGGCAGGGTCGGAACTGAAGCTTTCTTT. Amino acid sequence: CASSRGRVGTEAFF.

The rearrangement joins TRBV5-6 to TRBJ2-1; no reliable D call. Germline loops: CDR1 SGHDT, CDR2 YYEEEE. CDR3 length: 15 residues. Trimming removed 2 bases at V and 0 bases at J, with 9 bases between. CDR3 region: CASSLTLGSYNEQFF. The CDR3 region has the DNA TGTGCCAGCAGCTTAACTCTGGGCTCCTACAATGAGCAGTTCTTC.

The chain couples TRBV6-5 to TRBJ1-2, with unresolved D. The CDR3 is made up of 13 amino acids. V gave up 2 bases and J gave up 2 bases, with 6 bases separating them. From germline, CDR1 is MNHEY and CDR2 SVGAGI. The CDR3 spells CASSYGRNYGYTF. CDR3 nucleotides: TGTGCCAGCAGTTACGGACGAAACTATGGCTACACCTTC.

The V and J genes are TRBV6-6 and TRBJ2-4; D call uncertain. The germline V gene has CDR1 MNHNY and CDR2 SVGAGI (reference sequence). V lost 0 bases to trimming and J lost 0 bases, with 3 bases between them. The CDR3 runs to 14 residues. CDR3 sequence: CASSYSLAKNIQYF. CDR3 DNA: TGTGCCAGCAGTTACTCCTTAGCCAAAAACATTCAGTACTTC.

The chain uses TRBV19 and TRBJ2-1; maybe TRBD1 (5 bases). V dropped 5 bases and J dropped 6 bases, with 20 bases sitting between them. The CDR3 length is 16 residues. Germline values: CDR1 LNHDA, CDR2 SQIVND (reference sequence). CDR3: CASSSPGHTSGNEQFF. The DNA for the CDR3 is TGTGCCAGTAGTTCCCCCGGACACACCTCCGGCAATGAGCAGTTCTTC.

The chain combines TRBV19 with TRBJ2-1, with a tentative D call TRBD2 (5 bases). Trimming removed 1 base from V and 3 bases from J, with 10 bases in between. Germline V gene sequence: CDR1 LNHDA, CDR2 SQIVND (reference sequence). The CDR3 totals 15 residues. The CDR3 loop reads CASSIAGGGYNEQFF. The CDR3 DNA sequence: TGTGCCAGTAGTATAGCAGGTGGAGGCTACAATGAGCAGTTCTTC.